The 28 T cell receptor beta chains below all came from one sample that was sequenced in a study of cytomegalovirus exposure and HLA in healthy donors. Primers included in the PCR were 60 Vbeta and 13 Jbeta primers. TCRdb's copy holds only in-frame clones and misses some; the assay was immunoSEQ multiplex PCR. The sample lists 200,000 to 300,000 clones, 80% to 85% occurring once. The sequenced sample was PBMCs. Every receptor here comes from a woman aged 60-75 years in good health and CMV-seropositive.

The chain uses TRBV18 and TRBJ2-1; 11 bases are shared with TRBD2. Germline CDR1 reads KGHSH; CDR2 reads LQKENI. After removal of 3 bases from V and 6 bases from J, the junction contained 7 bases not matched to a gene. The length of the CDR3 is 16 residues. The CDR3 reads CASSPMGLAAGNEQFF. In nucleotides, the CDR3 is TGTGCCAGCTCACCCATGGGACTAGCGGCGGGCAATGAGCAGTTCTTC.

The rearrangement joins TRBV4-2 to TRBJ2-5; TRBD2 is a possible D gene (5 bases). Matching the DNA end better, TRBJ2-7 makes the J call doubtful. The CDR3 covers 15 residues. Germline V CDR1 and CDR2: LGHNA, YNFKEQ. CDR3 sequence reads: CASSQEWGSVAEQYF. The CDR3 coding sequence is TGTGCCAGCAGCCAAGAATGGGGTAGCGTTGCCGAGCAGTACTTC.

The genes are TRBV27 and TRBJ1-2; D gene ambiguous. The germline V gene has CDR1 MNHEY and CDR2 SMNVEV (reference sequence). CDR3 size: 12 residues. V was clipped by 6 bases and J by 3 bases, with 8 bases between them. CDR3 sequence (DNA): TGTGCCAGCAGGGGAGGAGACTATGGCTACACCTTC. This sequence encodes CASRGGDYGYTF.

The chain has TRBV19 and TRBJ2-7; 7 bases fit TRBD2. The length of the CDR3 is 15 residues. The germline V gene has CDR1 LNHDA and CDR2 SQIVND (reference sequence). V dropped 6 bases and J dropped 0; count of bases not matched to a gene: 8. CDR3 residues: CASSKIRDYSYEQYF. The CDR3 nucleotides read TGTGCCAGTAGCAAAATCCGGGACTACTCCTACGAGCAGTACTTC.

The chain is built from TRBV27 and TRBJ1-2, with 8 bases that match TRBD1. Looked up from germline, CDR1 is MNHEY and CDR2 is SMNVEV (reference sequence). CDR3 length: 14 amino acids. Losses at the gene ends were 7 bases for V and 3 bases for J; bases not matched to a gene: 7. CDR3 sequence reads: CASKGQGIHYGYTF. The DNA of the CDR3 is TGTGCCAGCAAAGGACAGGGAATTCACTATGGCTACACCTTC.

The chain joins TRBV14 to TRBJ2-7; 8 nucleotides align to TRBD2. Trimming at V came to 2 bases and at J to 5 bases, leaving 8 bases not matched to a gene. The germline CDR1 and CDR2 sequences are SGHDN and FVKESK. The CDR3 contains 15 residues. CDR3 protein: CASSQYGLARDEQYF. The CDR3 DNA follows: TGTGCCAGCAGCCAATACGGACTAGCAAGGGACGAGCAGTACTTC.

This chain connects TRBV28 to TRBJ2-5; D remains ambiguous. Trimming took 1 base from V and 2 from J, leaving 14 bases between them. Germline V lookup: CDR1 MDHEN, CDR2 SYDVKM. This CDR3 spans 16 amino acids. CDR3 residues: CASSLSLDSNQETQYF. The CDR3 DNA sequence: TGTGCCAGCAGTTTATCCTTAGACTCAAATCAAGAGACCCAGTACTTC.

This clone was seen once. The V and J genes are TRBV15 and TRBJ1-1; tentative D call: TRBD1 (5 bases). Germline V CDR1 and CDR2: LNHNV, YYDKDF (reference sequence). The CDR3 length is 12 residues. V was pared by 0 bases and J by 9 bases, with 8 bases between. DNA of the CDR3: TGTGCCACCAGCAGAGACAGGGTGCAAGCTTTCTTT. Protein: CATSRDRVQAFF.

The chain links TRBV7-2 to TRBJ2-7, with 9 bases aligning to TRBD1. The CDR3 contains 16 residues. V lost 5 bases to trimming and J lost 2 bases; unmatched junction nucleotides: 10. Germline lookup yields CDR1 SGHTA and CDR2 FQGNSA. The CDR3 DNA reads as TGTGCCAGCAGCCGAGCTCCGGGACAGGGCACCTACGAGCAGTACTTC. Protein: CASSRAPGQGTYEQYF. Based on the CDR3 plus reference TRBV7-2 and TRBJ2-7, the full variable domain is GAGVSQSPSNKVTEKGKDVELRCDPISGHTALYWYRQSLGQGLEFLIYFQGNSAPDKSGLPSDRFSAERTGGSVSTLTIQRTQQEDSAVYLCASSRAPGQGTYEQYFGPGTRLTVT.

The chain recombines TRBV6-6 with TRBJ2-7; 7 bases agree with TRBD1. V lost 6 bases, J lost 6 bases, and 17 bases stayed unmatched. Germline V gives CDR1 MNHNY, CDR2 SVGAGI (reference sequence). CDR3 size: 16 residues. The CDR3 protein is CASRTTGAARGGEQYF. In DNA form, the CDR3 reads TGTGCCAGCAGGACCACAGGGGCAGCAAGAGGGGGCGAGCAGTACTTC.

The chain combines TRBV5-1 with TRBJ1-1; D is uncertain. The CDR3 consists of 15 residues. Germline CDR1 SGHRS, CDR2 YFSETQ. V gave up 0 bases and J gave up 0 bases, with 9 bases separating them. The DNA of the CDR3 is TGCGCCAGCAGCTTGGGAGGGAAAATGAACACTGAAGCTTTCTTT. This sequence encodes CASSLGGKMNTEAFF. Looking up the rest from reference TRBV5-1 and TRBJ1-1 gives the full variable domain: KAGVTQTPRYLIKTRGQQVTLSCSPISGHRSVSWYQQTPGQGLQFLFEYFSETQRNKGNFPGRFSGRQFSNSRSEMNVSTLELGDSALYLCASSLGGKMNTEAFFGQGTRLTVV.

J is TRBJ2-1 and V is TRBV4-1, with 7 bases fitting TRBD2. The CDR3 length is 17 residues. Germline-derived CDR1 and CDR2 are MGHRA and YSYEKL. V lost 2 bases, J lost 0 bases, and 7 bases stayed unmatched. As DNA, the CDR3 is TGCGCCAGCAGCCAAACTACTAGCGCTAGCTCCTACAATGAGCAGTTCTTC. Its translation is CASSQTTSASSYNEQFF.

The chain combines TRBV4-1 with TRBJ2-1, with 11 bases matching TRBD2. CDR1 and CDR2 (germline): MGHRA, YSYEKL. V shed 9 bases and J 6 bases; nucleotides not matched to a gene: 7. The CDR3 loop spans 14 amino acids. The DNA of the CDR3 is TGCGCCAGTGGGATAGCGGGAGGGGGCAATGAGCAGTTCTTC. This encodes CASGIAGGGNEQFF.

The chain joins TRBV5-6 to TRBJ2-7; 9 bases map to TRBD1. The ends lost 3 bases at V and 4 bases at J; junction bases unmatched: 5. This CDR3 region has 14 residues. Germline V gene sequence: CDR1 SGHDT, CDR2 YYEEEE. The CDR3 region is CASSWDRAPYEQYF. Written as DNA, the CDR3 is TGTGCCAGCAGCTGGGACAGGGCCCCGTACGAGCAGTACTTC.

This clone was counted only a few times. This chain joins TRBV7-9 and TRBJ2-6; 10 bases align to TRBD1. CDR3 length: 17 amino acids. After removal of 3 bases from V and 4 bases from J, the junction contained 6 bases not matched to a gene. Germline V CDR1 and CDR2: SEHNR, FQNEAQ (reference sequence). CDR3 coding DNA: TGTGCCAGCAGCTTTGGGACAGGGGTTGCCGGGGCCAACGTCCTGACTTTC. It encodes CASSFGTGVAGANVLTF.

The chain couples TRBV7-2 to TRBJ1-2; 8 nucleotides line up with TRBD1. CDR1 is SGHTA, CDR2 FQGNSA, per germline. V gave up 1 base and J gave up 0 bases; unmatched junction bases: 4. This CDR3 has 16 residues. CDR3 loop: CASSLGGQVPNYGYTF. In DNA, the CDR3 is TGTGCCAGCAGCTTAGGGGGACAGGTACCTAACTATGGCTACACCTTC. Drawing the rest from reference TRBV7-2 and TRBJ1-2, the complete variable domain is GAGVSQSPSNKVTEKGKDVELRCDPISGHTALYWYRQSLGQGLEFLIYFQGNSAPDKSGLPSDRFSAERTGGSVSTLTIQRTQQEDSAVYLCASSLGGQVPNYGYTFGSGTRLTVV.

V and J are TRBV5-1 and TRBJ2-1; maybe TRBD2 (6 bases). Germline-derived CDR1 and CDR2 are SGHRS and YFSETQ. This CDR3 has 15 amino acids. The V end was cut by 3 bases, the J end by 7 bases, with 17 bases between. In DNA, the CDR3 is TGCGCCAGCAGCTCCATAGCGGCCGGGGTGAATGAGCAGTTCTTC. This encodes CASSSIAAGVNEQFF.

This clone was seen a handful of times. The genes are TRBV6-5 and TRBJ2-7; 8 bases fit TRBD1. The V gene end was trimmed by 7 bases and the J gene end by 0 bases; junction bases not matched to a gene: 8. This CDR3 has 15 amino acids. Per the germline V gene, CDR1 is MNHEY and CDR2 is SVGAGI. The CDR3 protein is CASKAGQGFSYEQYF. The CDR3 DNA is TGTGCCAGCAAGGCCGGACAGGGATTCTCCTACGAGCAGTACTTC.

The chain links TRBV5-1 to TRBJ2-7, with 7 positions matching TRBD1. In germline, CDR1 is SGHRS, CDR2 YFSETQ. The CDR3 loop spans 14 amino acids. The J segment lost 1 base and the V segment lost 3 bases, leaving 4 bases of the junction unmatched. CDR3 DNA sequence: TGCGCCAGCAGCTCCGAACAGGGGTCCTACGAGCAGTACTTC. It yields the protein CASSSEQGSYEQYF.

The chain recombines TRBV19 with TRBJ2-7, with TRBD2 matching over 9 bases. With 7 bases clipped from V and 4 bases from J, the junction kept 5 bases outside the gene matches. The CDR3 is 13 residues long. Germline V gene data show CDR1 as LNHDA and CDR2 as SQIVND (reference sequence). The CDR3: CASTPSGRYEQYF. CDR3 DNA sequence: TGTGCCAGTACTCCCAGCGGGAGGTACGAGCAGTACTTC.

V and J are TRBV4-1 and TRBJ2-3; 11 bases are a match to TRBD2. The CDR3 consists of 17 residues. Germline V gene data show CDR1 as MGHRA and CDR2 as YSYEKL. Losses at the gene ends were 1 base for V and 5 bases for J; bases not matched to a gene: 8. Here the CDR3 DNA reads TGCGCCAGCAGCCAAGTGGGTAGCGGGAGGGCCGAAGATACGCAGTATTTT. Protein sequence: CASSQVGSGRAEDTQYF.

The chain recombines TRBV19 with TRBJ2-1; D may be TRBD1 (6 bases). Trimming removed 1 base at V and 7 bases at J, with 20 bases between. Germline V gene sequence: CDR1 LNHDA, CDR2 SQIVND (reference sequence). The CDR3 covers 17 residues. The DNA of the CDR3 is TGTGCCAGTAGTATAGCCCCAGGGGTAACTAGACTTAATGAGCAGTTCTTC. This encodes CASSIAPGVTRLNEQFF. Based on the CDR3 plus reference TRBV19 and TRBJ2-1, the full variable domain is DGGITQSPKYLFRKEGQNVTLSCEQNLNHDAMYWYRQDPGQGLRLIYYSQIVNDFQKGDIAEGYSVSREKKESFPLTVTSAQKNPTAFYLCASSIAPGVTRLNEQFFGPGTRLTVL.

V is TRBV6-5 and J is TRBJ1-5, with a possible D match to TRBD1 (5 bases). This CDR3 is built from 12 residues. Germline assignment: CDR1 MNHEY and CDR2 SVGAGI. V was trimmed by 5 bases and J by 5 bases, leaving 7 bases between them. Here the CDR3 DNA reads TGTGCCAGCAGTGACAGATATCAGCCCCAGCATTTT. This encodes CASSDRYQPQHF.

The CDR3 sequence is CASRPTGAGGYTF. The CDR3 nucleotides are TGTGCCAGCAGACCCACAGGGGCGGGTGGCTACACCTTC. This chain connects TRBV5-6 to TRBJ1-2; 7 nucleotides align to TRBD1. CDR1 and CDR2 (germline): SGHDT, YYEEEE. V trimming: 5 bases; J trimming: 7 bases; junction bases outside the gene matches: 8. The CDR3 consists of 13 residues.

The chain is built from TRBV9 and TRBJ2-1, with TRBD2 matching 7 bases. The V gene's germline CDR1 is SGDLS and CDR2 YYNGEE. The length of the CDR3 is 15 residues. Trimming took 0 bases from V and 6 from J; bases not matched to a gene: 6. CDR3 nucleotide sequence: TGTGCCAGCAGCGTAGGGGGAGGGATTGGCAATGAGCAGTTCTTC. Its protein product is CASSVGGGIGNEQFF. The full variable domain, its missing parts supplied by reference TRBV9 and TRBJ2-1, is DSGVTQTPKHLITATGQRVTLRCSPRSGDLSVYWYQQSLDQGLQFLIQYYNGEERAKGNILERFSAQQFPDLHSELNLSSLELGDSALYFCASSVGGGIGNEQFFGPGTRLTVL.

This chain joins TRBV6-5 and TRBJ2-1; possibly TRBD1 for D (5 bases). Per the germline V gene, CDR1 is MNHEY and CDR2 is SVGAGI. The CDR3 has 15 amino acids. Trimming stripped 5 bases from V and 4 bases from J, with 15 bases between. DNA for the CDR3: TGTGCCAGCAGTCCTATACAGGAGTTATACAATGAGCAGTTCTTC. This sequence encodes CASSPIQELYNEQFF.

This rearrangement joins TRBV5-4 to TRBJ2-5; D perhaps matches TRBD1 (5 bases). The V end lost 2 bases, the J end lost 3 bases, and 11 bases lay between the germline ends. This CDR3 is 14 amino acids long. Germline CDR1 is SGHNT and CDR2 is YYREEE (reference sequence). Written as DNA, the CDR3 is TGTGCCAGCAGCTTCGGGCCCAGGGAAGAGACCCAGTACTTC. It is translated as CASSFGPREETQYF.

The rearrangement links TRBV9 to TRBJ2-1; the match to TRBD2 covers 10 bases. The V segment lost 2 bases and the J segment 5 bases; nucleotides outside the gene matches: 4. This CDR3 has 15 residues. Germline assignment: CDR1 SGDLS and CDR2 YYNGEE. The CDR3 sequence: CASSVSGREDNEQFF. DNA for the CDR3: TGTGCCAGCAGCGTCAGCGGGAGGGAAGACAATGAGCAGTTCTTC. The whole variable domain, remainder taken from reference TRBV9 and TRBJ2-1, is DSGVTQTPKHLITATGQRVTLRCSPRSGDLSVYWYQQSLDQGLQFLIQYYNGEERAKGNILERFSAQQFPDLHSELNLSSLELGDSALYFCASSVSGREDNEQFFGPGTRLTVL.